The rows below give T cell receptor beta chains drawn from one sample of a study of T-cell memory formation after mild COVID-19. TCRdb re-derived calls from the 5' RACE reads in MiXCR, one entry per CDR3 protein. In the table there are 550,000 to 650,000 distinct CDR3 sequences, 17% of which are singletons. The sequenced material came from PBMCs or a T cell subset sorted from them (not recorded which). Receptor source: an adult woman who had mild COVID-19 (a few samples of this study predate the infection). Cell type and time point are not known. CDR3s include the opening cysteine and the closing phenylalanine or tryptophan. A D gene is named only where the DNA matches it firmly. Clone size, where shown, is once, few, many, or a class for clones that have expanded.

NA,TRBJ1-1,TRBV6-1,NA,TGTGCCAGCAGTGAAATAAAAGGTACTGAAGCTTTCTTT,CASSEIKGTEAFF
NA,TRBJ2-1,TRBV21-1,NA,TGTGCCAGCAGCGTTCGACTAGCGGGAGCCTACAATGAGCAGTTCTTC,CASSVRLAGAYNEQFF
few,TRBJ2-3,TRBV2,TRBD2,TGTGCCAGCAGTGTGTGGCGGGGGGGCTCAGATACGCAGTATTTT,CASSVWRGGSDTQYF
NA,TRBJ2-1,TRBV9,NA,TGTGCCAGCAGCGACACTACCAACTCCTACAATGAGCAGTTCTTC,CASSDTTNSYNEQFF
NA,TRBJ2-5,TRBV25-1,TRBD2,TGTGCCAGCAGTGAGTCGTCCCGGCGGGGGGAGGTCCAAGAGACCCAGTACTTC,CASSESSRRGEVQETQYF
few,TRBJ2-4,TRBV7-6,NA,TGTGCCAGCAGCTTCCCCAGGGAGGAGGCCAAAAACATTCAGTACTTC,CASSFPREEAKNIQYF
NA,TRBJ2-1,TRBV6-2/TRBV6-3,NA,TGTGCCAGCAGAGGCGATAGCGGCTACAATGAGCAGTTCTTC,CASRGDSGYNEQFF
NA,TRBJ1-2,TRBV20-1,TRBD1,TGCAGGACACCGGGACAGCGTTCGGGTGGCTACACCTTC,CRTPGQRSGGYTF
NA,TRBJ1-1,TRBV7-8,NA,TGTGCCAGCAGCTCCTCAAACGGGCGGGGGAACACTGAAGCTTTCTTT,CASSSSNGRGNTEAFF
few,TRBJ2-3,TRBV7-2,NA,TGTGCCAGCAGCTTAGACGGGGGGCTCTCCACAGATACGCAGTATTTT,CASSLDGGLSTDTQYF
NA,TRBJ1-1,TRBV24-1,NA,TGTGCCACCCGAGGAGGCGGTGGAGAAGCTTTCTTT,CATRGGGGEAFF
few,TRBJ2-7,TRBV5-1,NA,TGCGCCAGCAGCTTGGGTTGGGTTCGAGACTACGAGCAGTACTTC,CASSLGWVRDYEQYF
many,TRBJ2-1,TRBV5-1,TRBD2,TGCGCCAGCAGCCTCACTAGCGGGGGGGCGAATGAGCAGTTCTTC,CASSLTSGGANEQFF
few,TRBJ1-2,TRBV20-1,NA,TGCAGTGCTAGAACTGGGGCAGGAGATAACTATGGCTACACCTTC,CSARTGAGDNYGYTF
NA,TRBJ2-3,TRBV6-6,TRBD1,TGTGCCAGCAGTTGGGACAGGGCCACAGATACGCAGTATTTT,CASSWDRATDTQYF
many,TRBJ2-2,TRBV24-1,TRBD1,TGTGCCACCAGTGAAAGGGACAGGGGTGGTGACACCGGGGAGCTGTTTTTT,CATSERDRGGDTGELFF
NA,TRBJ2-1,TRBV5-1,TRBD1,TGCGCCAGCAGCTTGGGGTGGCAGGGGGCTTACAATGAGCAGTTCTTC,CASSLGWQGAYNEQFF
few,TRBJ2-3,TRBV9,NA,TGTGCCAGCAGCGTCGATTCAGGGGTGAGCACAGATACGCAGTATTTT,CASSVDSGVSTDTQYF
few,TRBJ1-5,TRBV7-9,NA,TGTGCCAGCAGCCAACAGGGAGGTCAGCCCCAGCATTTT,CASSQQGGQPQHF
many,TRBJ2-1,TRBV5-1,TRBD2,TGCGCCAGCAATGTGGCGGGGGGGTACAATGAGCAGTTCTTC,CASNVAGGYNEQFF
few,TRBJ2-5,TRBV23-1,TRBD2,TGCGCCAGCAGTCACCCCGGTTGCGGGGGGGCCGGCGAGGAAGAGACCCAGTACTTC,CASSHPGCGGAGEEETQYF
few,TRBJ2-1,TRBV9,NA,TGTGCCAGCAGCGTAGCGGGGGGCCACAATGAGCAGTTCTTC,CASSVAGGHNEQFF